The present TCR beta chain was sequenced within a study of blood T cell repertoires in COVID-19. About the study: Sites in the United States, Italy and Spain provided acute and convalescent COVID-19 samples. T cells, B-cell-depleted T cells, or PBMCs supplied cDNA or gDNA.

Germline CDR1 and CDR2: SGDLS and YYNGEE. The CDR3 is 15 residues long. J gave up 4 bases and V 4 bases, and 7 bases lay outside the gene matches. This clone was seen once. While infection was still active, Seattle patients were enrolled and then followed longitudinally. Per the study methods: Reference gene primer amplification gave estimated nucleated cell counts. Only in-frame clones appear in the TCRdb table, and some are missing; sequencing was by immunoSEQ multiplex PCR. V and J calls and clone size are given by that table; D and trimming were obtained from the DNA. The sample carries roughly 300,000 clones, nearly 90% recorded once.

The receptor's source is a woman in her twenties or thirties with COVID-19, enrolled during active disease. What was sequenced was peripheral blood. The V and J genes are TRBV9 and TRBJ2-1; 8 bases are a match to TRBD1. In nucleotides, the CDR3 is TGTGCCAGCAGCCCAGGACAGGGCGCGTACAATGAGCAGTTCTTC. Its translation: CASSPGQGAYNEQFF.